These T cell receptor beta chains were read from a single sample in a study of T cells of healthy individuals. MiXCR, run by TCRdb on the 5' RACE reads, gives a single entry per CDR3 protein. Of 60,000 to 70,000 distinct CDR3 sequences listed, about a sixth are singletons. All receptors come from a human donor in good health. The CDR3 runs from the conserved cysteine through the conserved F or W. The D gene is left open where the match is weak. Not every row has a clone size; where given, it reads once, few, many or a size class.

d_gene	v_gene	j_gene	abundance	CDR3aa	CDR3nt
-	TRBV27	TRBJ1-6	-	CASSLGANSPLHF	TGTGCCAGCAGTTTGGGGGCCAATTCACCCCTCCACTTT
-	TRBV13	TRBJ1-2	-	CASSLGQNKYGYTF	TGTGCCAGCAGCTTAGGACAGAACAAATATGGCTACACCTTC
TRBD2	TRBV9	TRBJ2-1	-	CASSSSRVLAGGGYNEQFF	TGTGCCAGCAGCTCCTCGCGAGTACTAGCGGGAGGTGGCTACAATGAGCAGTTCTTC
-	TRBV28	TRBJ1-2	many	CASSSQGSYGYTF	TGTGCCAGCAGTTCTCAGGGAAGCTATGGCTACACCTTC
TRBD2	TRBV29-1	TRBJ2-1	many	CSVVGLAGSYNEQFF	TGCAGCGTTGTCGGACTAGCGGGCTCCTACAATGAGCAGTTCTTC
-	TRBV7-9	TRBJ2-2	-	CASSLGAGELFF	TGTGCCAGCAGCTTAGGCGCCGGGGAGCTGTTTTTT
TRBD1	TRBV29-1	TRBJ2-7	few	CSVDQGQTGTPYEQYF	TGCAGCGTTGACCAAGGACAGACAGGGACCCCCTACGAGCAGTACTTC
-	TRBV10-3	TRBJ2-3	-	CAISWGGEASLRDTQYF	TGTGCCATCAGTTGGGGTGGGGAAGCGTCTCTTAGAGATACGCAGTATTTT
-	TRBV6-4	TRBJ2-2	few	CASSDSLTSQAGELFF	TGTGCCAGCAGTGACTCTTTGACATCGCAGGCCGGGGAGCTGTTTTTT
TRBD1	TRBV5-1	TRBJ1-4	once	CASSFGQGGEKLFF	TGCGCCAGCAGCTTCGGACAGGGGGGAGAAAAACTGTTTTTT
TRBD1	TRBV6-5	TRBJ2-1	-	CASSYLQGRGKRSYNEQFF	TGTGCCAGCAGTTATTTACAGGGGCGCGGAAAGAGGTCCTACAATGAGCAGTTCTTC
-	TRBV6-5	TRBJ1-1	many	CASSYKSRVSEAFF	TGTGCCAGCAGTTATAAGAGTAGGGTCTCTGAAGCTTTCTTT
-	TRBV6-5	TRBJ1-6	-	CASGYRRGNSPLHF	TGTGCCAGCGGCTACAGGAGGGGTAATTCACCCCTCCACTTT
-	TRBV7-6	TRBJ1-6	few	CASSPGQSPLHF	TGTGCCAGCAGCCCCGGACAGTCACCCCTCCACTTT
TRBD1	TRBV29-1	TRBJ1-5	few	CSVRDRGPNQPQHF	TGCAGCGTACGGGACAGGGGACCCAATCAGCCCCAGCATTTT
TRBD2	TRBV4-3	TRBJ2-1	many	CASSQDQGSGRFEQFF	TGCGCCAGCAGCCAAGATCAAGGTAGCGGGAGATTTGAGCAGTTCTTC
-	TRBV5-1	TRBJ2-2	many	CASSLAEGGGTGELFF	TGCGCCAGCAGCTTGGCGGAAGGTGGTGGCACCGGGGAGCTGTTTTTT
-	TRBV7-6	TRBJ2-2	few	CASSAANTGELFF	TGTGCCAGCAGCGCCGCGAACACCGGGGAGCTGTTTTTT
-	TRBV20-1	TRBJ2-2	once	CSATGPGLPGELFF	TGCAGTGCTACGGGGCCAGGGCTCCCCGGGGAGCTGTTTTTT
TRBD1	TRBV12-3/TRBV12-4	TRBJ1-6	-	CASSRQQGSNSPLHF	TGTGCCAGCAGTAGACAACAGGGGTCGAATTCACCCCTCCACTTT